This TCR beta chain is drawn from a study of blood T cells in healthy people across ages. Per the germline V gene, CDR1 is MNHNS and CDR2 is SASEGT. This CDR3 region has 19 residues. The trim removed 6 bases at V and 1 base at J, leaving 13 bases unmatched. General study findings and limits: Older age went with lower TCR beta diversity per million T cells, in a roughly linear way. Among long-lived donors, naive CD4+ cells were more numerous and diversity higher than in aged donors. One million T cells yielded diversity estimates that were considered underestimates.

Comment on this clonotype: Its specificity is unknown.

The second PCR ran roughly 6 to 11 cycles with a sample-barcoded 5' primer and J-beta primers. A 12-random-nucleotide template-switch adaptor tagged each cDNA molecule. Each CDR3 protein gets one entry after TCRdb re-called the 5' RACE reads with MiXCR. The sample shows roughly 1.7 million distinct CDR3 sequences, around 36% of them seen only once. The TCR sequence derives from a woman aged 30 to 39 in good health. The sequenced sample was blood. This chain joins TRBV6-1 and TRBJ2-3, with 13 bases matching TRBD2. The CDR3 reads CASSRLGTSGAGGTDTQYF. The DNA for the CDR3 is TGTGCCAGCAGCCGTCTCGGGACTAGCGGGGCCGGAGGCACAGATACGCAGTATTTT.